The clone carrying this T cell receptor (beta chain) showed up just a few times. What it binds is unknown. Building of the TCR beta libraries involved iRepertoire HTBI primers and Arm-PCR of CDR3 regions. TCRdb independently ran MiXCR on the multiplex PCR reads; one entry per CDR3 protein. The data show under 500,000 distinct CDR3 sequences, around 21% seen once. Time point in this sample: persistent/refractory GD, antithyroid drugs over 5 years with positive TRAb. The authors made the TCR library using RNA they extracted from PBMCs. Graves' disease diagnosis was established per American Thyroid Association guidelines. The patients were enrolled through endocrinology in Xi'an, China. The sample originates from a study of regulatory T cells in long-lasting Graves disease. Study results and caveats: Accuracy could have been hurt by small sample size.

The CDR3 is made up of 14 amino acids. Germline V lookup: CDR1 SGHDN, CDR2 FVKESK. V lost 5 bases and J 8 bases, leaving 15 bases between the germline ends. The sample consisted of peripheral blood mononuclear cells (PBMCs), taken when the disease was refractory, from a patient treated with antithyroid drugs. The rearrangement joins TRBV14 to TRBJ1-4; D remains ambiguous. This receptor was taken from a female donor with Graves disease. The DNA for the CDR3 is TGTGCCAGCAGCTTCCGGAATTGGGGAGAAAAACTGTTTTTT. Translation: CASSFRNWGEKLFF.